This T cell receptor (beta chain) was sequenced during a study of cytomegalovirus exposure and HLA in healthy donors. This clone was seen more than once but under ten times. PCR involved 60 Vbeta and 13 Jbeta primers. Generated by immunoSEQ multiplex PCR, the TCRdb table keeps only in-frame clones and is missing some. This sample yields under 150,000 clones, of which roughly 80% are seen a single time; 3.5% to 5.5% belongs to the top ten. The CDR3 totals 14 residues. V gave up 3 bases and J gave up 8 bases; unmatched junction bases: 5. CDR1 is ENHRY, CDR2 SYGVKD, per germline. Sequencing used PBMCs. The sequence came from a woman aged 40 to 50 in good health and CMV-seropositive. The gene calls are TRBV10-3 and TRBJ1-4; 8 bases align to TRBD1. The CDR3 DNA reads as TGTGCCATCAGTGAACAGGGGGGGAGAGAAAAACTGTTTTTT. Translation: CAISEQGGREKLFF.